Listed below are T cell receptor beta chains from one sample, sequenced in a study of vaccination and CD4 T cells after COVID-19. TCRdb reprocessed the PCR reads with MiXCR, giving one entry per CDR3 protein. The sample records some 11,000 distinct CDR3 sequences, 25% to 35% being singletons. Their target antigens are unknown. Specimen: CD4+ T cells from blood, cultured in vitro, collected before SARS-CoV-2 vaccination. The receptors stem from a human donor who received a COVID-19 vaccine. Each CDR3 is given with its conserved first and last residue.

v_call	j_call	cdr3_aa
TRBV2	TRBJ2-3	CASKQGTDTQYF
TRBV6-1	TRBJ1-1	CASSDAGNTEAFF
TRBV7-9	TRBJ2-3	CASSSSADTQYF
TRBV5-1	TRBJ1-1	CASSTGGMNTEAFF
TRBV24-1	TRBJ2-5	CATSDFEKLKETQYF
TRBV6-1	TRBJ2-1	CASSEPTRSSYNEQFF
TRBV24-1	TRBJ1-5	CATSALGPQPQHF
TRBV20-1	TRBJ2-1	CSARAGQGAREQFF
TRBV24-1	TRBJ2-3	CATSEAGGPWTQYF
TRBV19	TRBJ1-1	CASSADTEAFF
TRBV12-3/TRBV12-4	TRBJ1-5	CASSQFQGTNQPQHF
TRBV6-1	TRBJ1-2	CASSVDRNYGYTF
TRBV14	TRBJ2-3	CASSRRGLSTDTQYF
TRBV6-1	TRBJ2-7	CASSAGGATYEQYF
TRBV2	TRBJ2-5	CASSEFRVLETQYF
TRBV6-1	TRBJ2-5	CATTPLAGGRETQYF
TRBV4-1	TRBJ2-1	CASSQPLRGPDEQFF
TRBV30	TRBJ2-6	CAWSVLGPGANVLTF
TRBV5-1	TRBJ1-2	CASSLADVGYTF
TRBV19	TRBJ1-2	CASSASGAGMGNYGYIF
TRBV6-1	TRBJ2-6	CASSDINSGANVLTF
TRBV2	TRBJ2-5	CASSELGGQETQYF
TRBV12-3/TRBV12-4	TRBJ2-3	CASSWAGVADTQYF
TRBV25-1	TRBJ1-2	CASSEPGPTYGYTF
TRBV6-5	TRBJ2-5	CASSYSSVGGVQETQYF
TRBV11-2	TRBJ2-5	CASSFRGPQETQYF
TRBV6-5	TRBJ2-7	CASSYSYMNVYEQYF
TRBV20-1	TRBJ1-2	CSARDNTDGYTF
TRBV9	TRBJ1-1	CASSAGGGSVNTEAFF
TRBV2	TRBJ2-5	CASSFGGWQETQYF
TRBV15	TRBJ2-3	CATSTRQGGTDTQYF
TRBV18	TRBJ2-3	CASSPITGPDTQYF
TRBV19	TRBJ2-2	CASSRTGENTGELFF
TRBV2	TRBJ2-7	CASQGLALAYEQYF
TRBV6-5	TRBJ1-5	CASSSDSTTRQPQHF
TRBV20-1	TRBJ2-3	CSARSALAANTDTQYF
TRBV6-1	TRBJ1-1	CASRDVGLKTEAFF
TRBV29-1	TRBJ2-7	CSVAQGAGEQYF